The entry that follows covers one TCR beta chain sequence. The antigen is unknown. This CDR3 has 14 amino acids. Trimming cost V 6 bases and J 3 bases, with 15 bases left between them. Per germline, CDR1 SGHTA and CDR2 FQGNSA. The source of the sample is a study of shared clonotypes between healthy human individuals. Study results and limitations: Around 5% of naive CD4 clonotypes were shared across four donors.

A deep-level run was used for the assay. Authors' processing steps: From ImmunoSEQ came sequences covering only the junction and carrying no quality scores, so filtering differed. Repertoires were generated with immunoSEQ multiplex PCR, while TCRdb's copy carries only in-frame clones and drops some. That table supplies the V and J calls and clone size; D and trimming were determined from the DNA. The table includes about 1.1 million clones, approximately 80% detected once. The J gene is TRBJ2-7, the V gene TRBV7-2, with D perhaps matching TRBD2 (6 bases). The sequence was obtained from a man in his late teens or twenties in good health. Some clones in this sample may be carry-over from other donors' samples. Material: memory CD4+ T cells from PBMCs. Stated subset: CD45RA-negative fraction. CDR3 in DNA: TGTGCCAGCAGTAAAGGAGGCGGGAACTACGAGCAGTACTTC. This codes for CASSKGGGNYEQYF. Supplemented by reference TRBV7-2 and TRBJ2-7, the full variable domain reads GAGVSQSPSNKVTEKGKDVELRCDPISGHTALYWYRQSLGQGLEFLIYFQGNSAPDKSGLPSDRFSAERTGGSVSTLTIQRTQQEDSAVYLCASSKGGGNYEQYFGPGTRLTVT.